This TCR beta chain was captured in a study of response to subunit inactivated influenza vaccine. TCRdb used MiXCR to reprocess the RT-PCR reads, holding one entry per CDR3 protein. The sample has about 780,000 distinct CDR3 sequences, less than 20% seen once. V lost 5 bases to trimming and J lost 5 bases, with 12 bases between them. This CDR3 comprises 13 residues. Germline V gene lookup returns CDR1 SGHTA and CDR2 FQGNSA. This TCR was recovered from a man aged 45-60 years who received an inactivated influenza vaccine. Sequences were derived from PBMCs from blood, sampled around 5 days after vaccination. The chain couples TRBV7-2 to TRBJ2-5; possible D gene TRBD1, 6 bases. The CDR3 spells CASSGTRVETQYF. The CDR3 DNA sequence: TGTGCCAGCAGCGGGACAAGGGTGGAGACCCAGTACTTC.